This entry describes one T cell receptor beta chain. Its cognate antigen is unknown. The data were obtained in a study of graft-versus-host responses after intestinal transplantation. Study-wide findings and caveats: Declines in HvG clones occurring early post-transplant were associated with peak circulating GvH clone levels. Some GvH clones were seen earlier in gut or blood, suggesting intestinal origin.

V was trimmed by 0 bases and J by 4 bases, leaving 24 bases between them. The CDR3 has 19 amino acids. Germline assignment: CDR1 PRHDT and CDR2 FYEKMQ (reference sequence). Profiling relied on immunoSEQ multiplex PCR, and the TCRdb table lists in-frame clones only, not all of them. Of almost 40,000 clones in the sample, 90% to 95% are singletons; the top ten hold 0.2% to 0.25%. The sequencing here drew on unstimulated CD8+ T cells sorted from spleen or lymph node cells, taken before transplant. The receptor's source is a human donor who was the organ donor for an intestinal transplant. The chain has TRBV13 and TRBJ1-2; D may be TRBD1 (6 bases). CDR3 DNA sequence: TGTGCCAGCAGCTTAGGCCGGGGGCAGGTGGAACCTTGGGGCTATGGCTACACCTTC. It translates to CASSLGRGQVEPWGYGYTF.